A selection of T cell receptor beta chains follows, all from one sample in a study of graft-versus-host responses after intestinal transplantation. Their target antigens are unknown. Profiled with immunoSEQ multiplex PCR; TCRdb holds only in-frame clones, not every one. The table has roughly 80,000 clones, more than 75% seen once. The specimen was unstimulated CD8+ T cells sorted from spleen or lymph node cells, collected before transplant. All receptors derive from a human donor who was the organ donor for an intestinal transplant. CDR3s include the opening cysteine and the closing phenylalanine or tryptophan. A D gene is named only where the DNA matches it firmly. Expanded clones get a size class; other rows say once, few or many, or leave the size out.

TRBV15	TRBD1	TRBJ2-5	NA	15	CATSRDLGQAETQYF	TGTGCCACCAGCAGAGACCTGGGACAGGCGGAGACCCAGTACTTC
TRBV7-8	NA	TRBJ2-3	NA	13	CASSWRGTDTQYF	TGTGCCAGCAGCTGGAGGGGCACAGATACGCAGTATTTT
TRBV4-1	NA	TRBJ1-6	NA	13	CASSRSGNSPLHF	TGCGCCAGCAGCCGATCGGGGAATTCACCCCTCCACTTT
TRBV4-1	NA	TRBJ2-1	NA	18	CASSQMGVDSTSYNEQFF	TGCGCCAGCAGCCAAATGGGAGTTGACTCCACCTCCTACAATGAGCAGTTCTTC
TRBV11-2	TRBD1	TRBJ1-1	NA	13	CASSWTGRTEAFF	TGTGCCAGCAGCTGGACAGGGAGGACTGAAGCTTTCTTT
TRBV12-5	NA	TRBJ1-1	NA	16	CASGLVLGQGNTEAFF	TGTGCTAGTGGTTTGGTACTTGGGCAGGGTAACACTGAAGCTTTCTTT
TRBV28	NA	TRBJ1-6	NA	16	CASSLRGTGYNSPLHF	TGTGCCAGCAGTTTAAGGGGGACTGGCTATAATTCACCCCTCCACTTT
TRBV2	NA	TRBJ1-2	NA	16	CASSDVDEALAPGYTF	TGTGCCAGCAGTGACGTGGATGAAGCTTTGGCCCCGGGCTACACCTTC
TRBV4-1	NA	TRBJ2-1	NA	14	CASSQWEGVNEQFF	TGCGCCAGCAGCCAATGGGAAGGGGTCAATGAGCAGTTCTTC
TRBV6-1	NA	TRBJ2-3	NA	13	CASSEVRDDTQYF	TGTGCCAGCAGTGAAGTTAGGGATGATACGCAGTATTTT
TRBV4-1	TRBD1	TRBJ2-2	NA	15	CASSQGTGWAGELFF	TGCGCCAGCAGCCAAGGGACAGGATGGGCCGGGGAGCTGTTTTTT
TRBV9	NA	TRBJ1-1	NA	15	CASSVEADSNTEAFF	TGTGCCAGCAGCGTAGAGGCGGACTCAAACACTGAAGCTTTCTTT
TRBV6-5	TRBD2	TRBJ2-1	few	15	CASSLAGGPNNEQFF	TGTGCCAGCAGTTTAGCGGGGGGGCCCAACAATGAGCAGTTCTTC
TRBV4-1	NA	TRBJ2-7	NA	17	CASSHVLGPSPNYEQYF	TGCGCCAGCAGCCACGTTCTTGGCCCTAGCCCTAACTACGAGCAGTACTTC
TRBV7-8	NA	TRBJ1-4	NA	14	CASSLWASNEKLFF	TGTGCCAGCAGCTTATGGGCGAGTAATGAAAAACTGTTTTTT
TRBV7-8	TRBD1	TRBJ1-6	NA	15	CASSPGTGNGSPLHF	TGTGCCAGCAGCCCCGGGACAGGGAATGGGTCACCCCTCCACTTT
TRBV10-2	NA	TRBJ1-6	NA	13	CASRYGGDSPLHF	TGCGCCAGCAGGTATGGGGGGGATTCACCCCTCCACTTT
TRBV6-5	TRBD1	TRBJ2-3	NA	12	CASSYGRQGEFF	TGTGCCAGCAGTTACGGGAGACAGGGAGAGTTTTTT
TRBV5-4	TRBD2	TRBJ2-1	NA	17	CASSQTPMWRGGVGQFF	TGTGCCAGCAGTCAAACCCCGATGTGGCGGGGGGGGGTGGGGCAGTTCTTC
TRBV28	NA	TRBJ1-2	once	12	CASSLTAYGYTF	TGTGCCAGCAGCCTCACAGCCTATGGCTACACCTTC
TRBV5-1	TRBD1	TRBJ1-1	NA	16	CASRLSRTGGGTEAFF	TGCGCCAGCAGATTGAGTCGGACAGGGGGCGGCACTGAAGCTTTCTTT
TRBV19	NA	TRBJ2-7	NA	15	CASSADSLSPYEQYF	TGTGCCAGTAGTGCTGACAGCCTCAGCCCCTACGAGCAGTACTTC
TRBV7-9	NA	TRBJ2-7	once	18	CASSSTLRDIGVYYEQYF	TGTGCCAGCAGCTCCACCCTCCGGGACATCGGCGTTTACTACGAGCAGTACTTC
TRBV28	TRBD1	TRBJ1-1	NA	19	CASSTIVGTVIFKNTEAFF	TGTGCCAGCAGCACGATAGTGGGGACAGTGATTTTTAAGAACACTGAAGCTTTCTTT
TRBV4-2	NA	TRBJ2-7	once	18	CASSRTQGRFAETQEQYF	TGTGCCAGCAGCCGAACACAGGGCCGGTTCGCAGAAACACAGGAGCAGTACTTC
TRBV28	NA	TRBJ2-7	NA	12	CASSLTAYEQYF	TGTGCCAGCAGTTTGACGGCATACGAGCAGTACTTC
TRBV29-1	TRBD1	TRBJ2-1	NA	16	CSPPYFLDRGHHEQFF	TGCAGCCCCCCCTATTTCCTGGACAGGGGGCACCATGAGCAGTTCTTC
TRBV9	NA	TRBJ1-2	NA	15	CASSPHGTDNYGYTF	TGTGCCAGCAGCCCTCATGGGACGGACAACTATGGCTACACCTTC
TRBV19	NA	TRBJ1-1	NA	16	CASSIIGAGDPFEAFF	TGTGCCAGTAGTATTATCGGGGCAGGGGACCCTTTTGAAGCTTTCTTT
TRBV23-1	NA	TRBJ2-7	NA	14	CASTLTGPRVEQYF	TGCGCCAGCACTCTGACAGGTCCGAGGGTCGAGCAGTACTTC
TRBV19	NA	TRBJ1-5	NA	14	CASSPFGPNQPQHF	TGTGCCAGTAGTCCCTTCGGGCCGAATCAGCCCCAGCATTTT
TRBV5-6	NA	TRBJ2-3	NA	19	CASSRLGEPGYGGTDTQYF	TGTGCCAGCAGCCGCCTAGGGGAGCCGGGGTATGGGGGCACAGATACGCAGTATTTT
TRBV29-1	TRBD1	TRBJ1-2	NA	14	CSVGTGDREIGYTF	TGCAGCGTTGGAACTGGGGACAGGGAGATCGGCTACACCTTC
TRBV27	TRBD1	TRBJ2-5	NA	16	CASSYPLVQGEETQYF	TGTGCCAGCAGTTATCCTCTAGTCCAGGGGGAAGAGACCCAGTACTTC
TRBV7-2	NA	TRBJ1-4	NA	14	CASSITGGVEKLFF	TGTGCCAGCAGCATCACGGGTGGGGTAGAAAAACTGTTTTTT
TRBV19	NA	TRBJ2-7	NA	13	CASSIGTTYEQYF	TGTGCCAGTAGTATAGGGACTACCTACGAGCAGTACTTC
TRBV10-3	NA	TRBJ2-1	NA	17	CATTTRRDGKGNNEQFF	TGTGCCACCACCACCCGACGCGACGGAAAGGGGAACAATGAGCAGTTCTTC
TRBV27	TRBD1	TRBJ1-6	NA	17	CASSPEGAQGLYSPLHF	TGTGCCAGCAGTCCGGAGGGGGCACAGGGGCTATACTCACCCCTCCACTTT
TRBV9	NA	TRBJ2-1	NA	15	CASSVGGAGGNEQFF	TGTGCCAGCAGCGTAGGCGGGGCCGGTGGCAATGAGCAGTTCTTC
TRBV5-1	NA	TRBJ1-2	NA	12	CASSLDGYGYTF	TGCGCCAGCAGCCTGGACGGCTATGGCTACACCTTC
TRBV6-4	NA	TRBJ2-6	NA	16	CASSDSGGSGANVLTF	TGTGCCAGCAGTGACTCAGGGGGCTCTGGGGCCAACGTCCTGACTTTC
TRBV4-2	TRBD1	TRBJ1-4	NA	15	CASSQTGQLNEKLFF	TGTGCCAGCAGCCAGACGGGACAGCTAAATGAAAAACTGTTTTTT
TRBV5-8	NA	TRBJ1-2	once	14	CASSFSNGGYGYTF	TGTGCCAGCAGCTTCAGCAACGGGGGCTATGGCTACACCTTC
TRBV5-4	TRBD1	TRBJ1-2	NA	15	CASSILAGQGSGYTF	TGTGCCAGCAGCATTCTAGCGGGACAGGGTTCTGGCTACACCTTC
TRBV13	TRBD2	TRBJ2-1	NA	16	CASSWSTSGGYNEQFF	TGTGCCAGCAGCTGGTCGACTAGCGGGGGGTACAATGAGCAGTTCTTC
TRBV27	NA	TRBJ1-5	once	13	CASSFLWGQPQHF	TGTGCCAGCAGTTTTCTCTGGGGTCAGCCCCAGCATTTT
TRBV7-9	NA	TRBJ2-1	NA	14	CASSLVTGVGEQFF	TGTGCCAGCAGCTTAGTTACGGGCGTGGGTGAGCAGTTCTTC
TRBV11-2	NA	TRBJ2-7	few	11	CASRDSYEQYF	TGTGCCAGCAGGGACTCCTACGAGCAGTACTTC
TRBV28	NA	TRBJ2-7	NA	14	CASSFVRGTYEQYF	TGTGCCAGCAGTTTCGTACGGGGAACCTACGAGCAGTACTTC
TRBV4-1	NA	TRBJ1-1	NA	15	CASSQGGGIITEAFF	TGCGCCAGCAGCCAAGGCGGGGGTATTATCACTGAAGCTTTCTTT